This T cell receptor beta chain was identified in a study of vaccination effects on CD4 cells after COVID-19. Broader study findings: Healthy vaccinees' vaccine-induced clones included only 1 of 255 cross-reacting with common cold coronaviruses.

Method: immunoSEQ multiplex PCR; TCRdb's copy keeps in-frame clones and lacks some. The data hold 20,000 to 25,000 clones, with roughly 70% observed a single time. Sequencing was preceded by expansion of antigen-specific CD4+ T cells with viral peptide pools in the ViraFEST assay. It was after approximately 11 days of culture that CD4+ T cells were isolated. Vaccinated recipients, who were negative for nucleocapsid antibodies, had no history of SARS-CoV-2 infection. Concerning this clone itself: As yet, its antigen is unknown.

The sequencing used CD4+ T cells from PBMCs cultured with SARS-CoV-2 spike peptides, collected before COVID-19 vaccination. The receptor comes from a human donor who received a COVID-19 vaccine.

The CDR3 region has the DNA TGTGCCAGCAGTTTGCGACAGGACTATAATTCACCCCTCCACTTT. It is translated as CASSLRQDYNSPLHF. This chain uses TRBV6-5 with TRBJ1-6, with D possibly being TRBD1 (6 bases). The CDR3 totals 15 residues. Trimming took off 4 bases at V and 3 bases at J, with 10 bases between the two ends. Germline loops: CDR1 MNHEY, CDR2 SVGAGI.